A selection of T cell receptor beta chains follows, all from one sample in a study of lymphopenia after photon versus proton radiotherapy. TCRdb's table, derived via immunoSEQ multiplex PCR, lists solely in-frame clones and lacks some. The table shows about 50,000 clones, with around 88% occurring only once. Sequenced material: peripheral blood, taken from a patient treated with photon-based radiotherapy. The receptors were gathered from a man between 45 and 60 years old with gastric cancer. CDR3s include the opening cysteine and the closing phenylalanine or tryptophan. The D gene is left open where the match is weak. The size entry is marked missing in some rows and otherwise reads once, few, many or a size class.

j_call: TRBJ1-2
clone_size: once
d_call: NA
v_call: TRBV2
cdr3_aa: CASRASGANYGYTF
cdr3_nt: TGTGCCAGCAGGGCTTCAGGGGCTAACTATGGCTACACCTTC

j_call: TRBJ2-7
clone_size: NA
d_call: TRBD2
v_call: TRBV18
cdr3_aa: CASSPQREGPDEQYF
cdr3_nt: TGTGCCAGCTCACCACAGCGGGAGGGCCCCGACGAGCAGTACTTC

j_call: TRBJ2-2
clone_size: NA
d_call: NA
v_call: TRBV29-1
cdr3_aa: CSVGRGGTGELFF
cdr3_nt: TGCAGCGTTGGCAGGGGTGGCACCGGGGAGCTGTTTTTT

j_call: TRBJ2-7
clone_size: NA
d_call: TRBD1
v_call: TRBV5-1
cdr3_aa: CASSPPGGSYEQYF
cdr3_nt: TGCGCCAGCAGCCCCCCAGGGGGTTCCTACGAGCAGTACTTC

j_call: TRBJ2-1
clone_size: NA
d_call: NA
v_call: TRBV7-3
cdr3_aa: CASSNGASSYNEQFF
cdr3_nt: TGTGCCAGCAGCAACGGAGCGAGCTCCTACAATGAGCAGTTCTTC

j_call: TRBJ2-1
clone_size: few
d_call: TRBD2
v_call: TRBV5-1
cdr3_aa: CASSAVRTSAKNEQFF
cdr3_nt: TGCGCCAGCAGCGCGGTCCGGACTAGCGCGAAGAATGAGCAGTTCTTC

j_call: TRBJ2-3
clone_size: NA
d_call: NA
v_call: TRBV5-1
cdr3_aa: CASGGSGGSDTQYF
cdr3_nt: TGCGCCAGCGGGGGGAGCGGAGGGTCAGATACGCAGTATTTT

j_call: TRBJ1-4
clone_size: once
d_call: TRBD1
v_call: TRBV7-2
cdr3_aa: CASSLGTVYNEKLFF
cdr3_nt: TGTGCCAGCAGCCTAGGGACAGTTTATAATGAAAAACTGTTTTTT

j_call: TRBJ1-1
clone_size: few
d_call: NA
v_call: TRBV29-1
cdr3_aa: CSVEAGGGAEAFF
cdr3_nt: TGCAGCGTTGAAGCTGGGGGAGGCGCTGAAGCTTTCTTT

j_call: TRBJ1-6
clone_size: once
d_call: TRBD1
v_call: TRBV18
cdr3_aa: CASSPERQGGNSPLHF
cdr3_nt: TGTGCCAGCTCACCCGAAAGACAGGGCGGTAATTCACCCCTCCACTTT

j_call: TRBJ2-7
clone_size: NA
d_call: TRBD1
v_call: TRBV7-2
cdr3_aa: CASSLQGAVSYEQYF
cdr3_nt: TGTGCCAGCAGCTTACAGGGGGCCGTATCCTACGAGCAGTACTTC